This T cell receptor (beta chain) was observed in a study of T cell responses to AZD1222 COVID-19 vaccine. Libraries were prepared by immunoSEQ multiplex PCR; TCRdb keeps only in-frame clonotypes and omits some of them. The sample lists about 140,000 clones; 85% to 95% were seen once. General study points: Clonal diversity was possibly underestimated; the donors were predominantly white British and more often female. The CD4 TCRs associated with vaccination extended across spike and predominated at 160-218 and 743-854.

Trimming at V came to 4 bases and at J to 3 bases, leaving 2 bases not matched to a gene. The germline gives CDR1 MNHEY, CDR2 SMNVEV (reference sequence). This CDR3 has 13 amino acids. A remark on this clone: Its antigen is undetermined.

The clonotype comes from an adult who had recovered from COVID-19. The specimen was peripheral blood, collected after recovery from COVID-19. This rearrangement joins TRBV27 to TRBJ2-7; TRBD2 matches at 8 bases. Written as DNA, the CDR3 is TGTGCCAGCAGTTATAGCGGGGTCTACGAGCAGTACTTC. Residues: CASSYSGVYEQYF.